One and the same sample provided the 4 T cell receptor beta chains below, sequenced in a study of T-cell memory formation after mild COVID-19. One entry per CDR3 protein, called by TCRdb with MiXCR from the 5' RACE reads. The sample shows about 180,000 distinct CDR3 sequences, about a fifth of them seen only once. The sequencing sample was made of PBMCs or a T cell subset sorted from them (not recorded which). These receptors all come from a man aged 18-30 years who had mild COVID-19 (a few samples of this study predate the infection). Cell type and time point are not known.

This chain uses TRBV20-1 with TRBJ1-2, with TRBD1 matching 7 bases. The CDR3 runs 16 residues. The ends lost 4 bases at V and 2 bases at J; junction bases unmatched: 13. Germline CDR1 and CDR2: DFQATT and SNEGSKA (reference sequence). CDR3 residues: CSATLRGRNQNYGYTF. For the CDR3, the DNA is TGCAGTGCTACTTTAAGGGGGCGGAATCAGAACTATGGCTACACCTTC.

This clonotype was detected a few times. The chain joins TRBV7-9 to TRBJ2-5, with a tentative D call TRBD2 (5 bases). Trimming pared 2 bases from V and 0 bases from J, leaving 7 bases between. The CDR3 is made up of 14 amino acids. The germline gives CDR1 SEHNR, CDR2 FQNEAQ (reference sequence). The DNA for the CDR3 is TGTGCCAGCAGCTTAACGGGATACCAAGAGACCCAGTACTTC. Translation gives CASSLTGYQETQYF.

This clonotype was recorded at least ten times. The rearrangement links TRBV12-3 or TRBV12-4 to TRBJ2-5, with D possibly TRBD2 on 5 matching bases. The CDR3 runs 14 residues. Trimming stripped 10 bases from V and 2 bases from J, with 17 bases between. The CDR3 sequence is CAITEGKSQETQYF. DNA of the CDR3: TGTGCCATCACCGAGGGAAAGAGTCAAGAGACCCAGTACTTC.

The J gene is TRBJ1-6, the V gene TRBV7-2, with D unresolved. The CDR3 extends over 14 amino acids. Germline CDR1 and CDR2: SGHTA and FQGNSA. V was shortened by 1 base and J by 7 bases, with 8 bases between the two germline ends. CDR3 bases: TGTGCCAGCAGCTTAGATCTAAGGAATTCACCCCTCCACTTT. As protein: CASSLDLRNSPLHF.